This paragraph covers one T cell receptor beta chain sequence. TCRdb ran MiXCR on the RT-PCR reads and lists one entry per CDR3 protein. Of some 200,000 distinct CDR3 sequences listed, around two fifths were seen once; the top ten hold about 33%. The source of the sample is a study of patients and donors after allogeneic stem cell transplantation. Germline CDR1 SEHNR, CDR2 FQNEAQ (reference sequence). CDR3 size: 15 residues. Between the trimmed V and J ends, which lost 0 bases and 4 bases, there was a span of 12 bases. The sequenced sample consisted of blood, either unsorted or a sorted T cell fraction (not recorded which). The receptor comes from a human donor who was either an allogeneic HSCT recipient or a stem cell or donor lymphocyte infusion donor (not recorded which). It is not recorded whose cells these are; they may come from a transplant donor. This rearrangement joins TRBV7-9 to TRBJ1-1; tentative D call: TRBD1 (5 bases). The chain's CDR3 is CASSLAQGTITEAFF. The CDR3 region has the DNA TGTGCCAGCAGCTTAGCGCAGGGCACCATCACTGAAGCTTTCTTT.